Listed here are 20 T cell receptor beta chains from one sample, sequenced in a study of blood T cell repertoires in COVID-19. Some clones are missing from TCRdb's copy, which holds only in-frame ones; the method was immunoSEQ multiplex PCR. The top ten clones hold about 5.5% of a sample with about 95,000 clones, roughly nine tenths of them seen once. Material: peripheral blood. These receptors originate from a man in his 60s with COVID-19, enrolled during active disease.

This CDR3 is CASSLKGHGGGEQFF. CDR3 DNA: TGTGCCAGCAGCTTAAAGGGACATGGTGGGGGTGAGCAGTTCTTC. This chain links TRBV7-3 with TRBJ2-1; perhaps TRBD1 as D (6 bases). Trimming removed 1 base from V and 9 bases from J, with 16 bases in between. From germline, CDR1 is SGHTA and CDR2 FQGTGA. This CDR3 is 15 amino acids long.

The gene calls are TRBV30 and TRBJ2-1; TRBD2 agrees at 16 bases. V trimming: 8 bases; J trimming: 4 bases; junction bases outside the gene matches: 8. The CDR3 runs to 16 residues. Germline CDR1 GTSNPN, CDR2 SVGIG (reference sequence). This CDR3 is CAGGTSGRGLYNEQFF. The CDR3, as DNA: TGTGCCGGCGGGACTAGCGGGAGGGGCTTATACAATGAGCAGTTCTTC. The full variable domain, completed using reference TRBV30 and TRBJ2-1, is SQTIHQWPATLVQPVGSPLSLECTVEGTSNPNLYWYRQAAGRGLQLLFYSVGIGQISSEVPQNLSASRPQDRQFILSSKKLLLSDSGFYLCAGGTSGRGLYNEQFFGPGTRLTVL.

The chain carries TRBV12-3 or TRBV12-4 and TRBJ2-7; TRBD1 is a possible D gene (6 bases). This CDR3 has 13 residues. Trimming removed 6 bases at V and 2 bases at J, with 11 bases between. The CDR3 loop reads CASRRQEAYEQYF. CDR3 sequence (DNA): TGTGCCAGCAGACGACAGGAGGCCTACGAGCAGTACTTC.

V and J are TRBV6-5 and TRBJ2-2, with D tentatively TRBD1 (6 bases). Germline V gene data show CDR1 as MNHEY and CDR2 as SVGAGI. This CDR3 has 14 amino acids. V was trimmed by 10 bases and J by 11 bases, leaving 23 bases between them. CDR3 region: CATEGGVREGELFF. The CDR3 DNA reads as TGTGCCACCGAAGGGGGAGTTCGAGAGGGAGAGCTGTTTTTT.

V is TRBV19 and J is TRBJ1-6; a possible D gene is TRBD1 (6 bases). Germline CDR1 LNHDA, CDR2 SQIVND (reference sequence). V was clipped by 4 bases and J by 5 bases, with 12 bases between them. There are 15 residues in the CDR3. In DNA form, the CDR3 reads TGTGCCAGTAGTACCCAGGGGTTCGATAATTCACCCCTCCACTTT. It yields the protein CASSTQGFDNSPLHF.

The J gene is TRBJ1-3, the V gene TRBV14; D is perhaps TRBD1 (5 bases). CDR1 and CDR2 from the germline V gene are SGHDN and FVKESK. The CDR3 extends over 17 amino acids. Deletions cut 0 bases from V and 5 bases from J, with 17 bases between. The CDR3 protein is CASSQDSVQGGRNTIYF. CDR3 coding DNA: TGTGCCAGCAGCCAAGATTCGGTGCAGGGCGGCAGAAACACCATATATTTT. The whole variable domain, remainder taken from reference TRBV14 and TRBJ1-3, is EAGVTQFPSHSVIEKGQTVTLRCDPISGHDNLYWYRRVMGKEIKFLLHFVKESKQDESGMPNNRFLAERTGGTYSTLKVQPAELEDSGVYFCASSQDSVQGGRNTIYFGEGSWLTVV.

CDR3 sequence reads: CAILILLGLSYEQYF. The CDR3 region has the DNA TGTGCCATCCTCATTCTCCTTGGACTTTCCTACGAGCAGTACTTC. The gene calls are TRBV2 and TRBJ2-7, with D perhaps TRBD2 (5 bases). This CDR3 has 15 amino acids. The V end was cut by 10 bases, the J end by 1 base, with 20 bases between. Germline CDR1 is SNHLY and CDR2 is FYNNEI.

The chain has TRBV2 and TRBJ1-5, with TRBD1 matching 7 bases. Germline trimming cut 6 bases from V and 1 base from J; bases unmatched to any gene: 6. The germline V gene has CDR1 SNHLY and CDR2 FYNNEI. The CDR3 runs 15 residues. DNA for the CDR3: TGTGCCAGCAGCTTACAGGGGATGAGCAATCAGCCCCAGCATTTT. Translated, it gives CASSLQGMSNQPQHF.

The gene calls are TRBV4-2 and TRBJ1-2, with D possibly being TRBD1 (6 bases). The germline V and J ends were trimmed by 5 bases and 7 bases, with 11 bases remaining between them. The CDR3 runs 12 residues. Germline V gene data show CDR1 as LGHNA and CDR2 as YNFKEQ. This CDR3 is CASSLTGGGYTF. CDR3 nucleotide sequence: TGTGCCAGCAGCTTGACAGGCGGTGGCTACACCTTC.

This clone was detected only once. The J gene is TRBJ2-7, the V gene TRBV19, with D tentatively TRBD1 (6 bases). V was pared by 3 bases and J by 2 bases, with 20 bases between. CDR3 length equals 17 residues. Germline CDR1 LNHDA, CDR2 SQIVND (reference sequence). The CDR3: CASSIPPRPGVAYEQYF. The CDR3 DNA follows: TGTGCCAGTAGTATCCCCCCCCGTCCAGGGGTCGCCTACGAGCAGTACTTC.

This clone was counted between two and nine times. The CDR3 spells CASSTSPGQGGDGYTF. The CDR3, as DNA: TGCGCCAGCAGCACGTCCCCGGGACAGGGTGGCGATGGCTACACCTTC. This sequence joins TRBV5-1 and TRBJ1-2; 9 nucleotides match TRBD1. Germline CDR1 is SGHRS and CDR2 is YFSETQ. V shed 4 bases and J 6 bases; nucleotides not matched to a gene: 13. The CDR3 runs to 16 residues.

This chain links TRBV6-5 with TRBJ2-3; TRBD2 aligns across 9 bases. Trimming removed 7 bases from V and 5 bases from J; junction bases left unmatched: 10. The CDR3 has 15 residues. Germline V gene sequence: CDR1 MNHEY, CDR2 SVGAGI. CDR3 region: CASNPSGVEGDTQYF. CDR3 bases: TGTGCCAGCAATCCTAGCGGGGTGGAGGGAGATACGCAGTATTTT.

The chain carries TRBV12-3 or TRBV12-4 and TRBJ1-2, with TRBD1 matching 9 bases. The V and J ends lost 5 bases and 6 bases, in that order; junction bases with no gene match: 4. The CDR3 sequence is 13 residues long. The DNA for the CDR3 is TGTGCCAGCAGTGTCGGGACAGGGAATGGCTACACCTTC. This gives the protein CASSVGTGNGYTF.

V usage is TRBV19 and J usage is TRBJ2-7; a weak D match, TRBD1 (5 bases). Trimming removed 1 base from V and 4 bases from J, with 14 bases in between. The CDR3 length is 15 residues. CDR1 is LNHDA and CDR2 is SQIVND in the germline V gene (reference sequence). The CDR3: CASSIAAGQPYEQYF. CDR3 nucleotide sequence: TGTGCCAGTAGTATAGCGGCAGGGCAACCGTACGAGCAGTACTTC. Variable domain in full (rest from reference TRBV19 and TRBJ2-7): DGGITQSPKYLFRKEGQNVTLSCEQNLNHDAMYWYRQDPGQGLRLIYYSQIVNDFQKGDIAEGYSVSREKKESFPLTVTSAQKNPTAFYLCASSIAAGQPYEQYFGPGTRLTVT.

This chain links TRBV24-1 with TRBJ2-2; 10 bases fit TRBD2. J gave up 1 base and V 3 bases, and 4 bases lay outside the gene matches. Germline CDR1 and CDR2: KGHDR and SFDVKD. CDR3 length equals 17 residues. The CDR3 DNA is TGTGCCACCAGTGATATGTCTAGCGGGGGGAACACCGGGGAGCTGTTTTTT. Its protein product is CATSDMSSGGNTGELFF.

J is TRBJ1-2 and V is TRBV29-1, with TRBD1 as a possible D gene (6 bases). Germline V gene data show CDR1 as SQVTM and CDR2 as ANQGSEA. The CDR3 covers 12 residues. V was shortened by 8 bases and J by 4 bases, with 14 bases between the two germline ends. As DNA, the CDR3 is TGCAGCTCCTCGGGGGGCTCCTATGGCTACACCTTC. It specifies CSSSGGSYGYTF. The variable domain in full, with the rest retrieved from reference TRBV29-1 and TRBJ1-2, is SAVISQKPSRDICQRGTSLTIQCQVDSQVTMMFWYRQQPGQSLTLIATANQGSEATYESGFVIDKFPISRPNLTFSTLTVSNMSPEDSSIYLCSSSGGSYGYTFGSGTRLTVV.

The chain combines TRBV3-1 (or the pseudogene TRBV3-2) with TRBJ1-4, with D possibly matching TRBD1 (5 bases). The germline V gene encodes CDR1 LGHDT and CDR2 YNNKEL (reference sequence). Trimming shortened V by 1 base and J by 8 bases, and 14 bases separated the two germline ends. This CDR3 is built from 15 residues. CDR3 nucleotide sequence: TGTGCCAGCAGCCAAGCGGGGGGAAGAGCGGAAAAACTGTTTTTT. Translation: CASSQAGGRAEKLFF.

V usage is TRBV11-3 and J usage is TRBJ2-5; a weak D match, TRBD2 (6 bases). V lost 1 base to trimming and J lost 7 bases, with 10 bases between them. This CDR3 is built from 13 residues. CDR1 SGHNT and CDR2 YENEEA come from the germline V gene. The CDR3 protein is CASSLAGELTQYF. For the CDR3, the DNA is TGTGCCAGCAGCTTAGCGGGAGAGTTGACCCAGTACTTC.

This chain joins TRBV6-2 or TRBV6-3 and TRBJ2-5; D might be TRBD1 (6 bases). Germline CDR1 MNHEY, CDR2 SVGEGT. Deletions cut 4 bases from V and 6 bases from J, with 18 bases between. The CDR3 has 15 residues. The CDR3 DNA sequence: TGTGCCAGCAGTTCCATCGACAGGTACATGAAGACCCAGTACTTC. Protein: CASSSIDRYMKTQYF.

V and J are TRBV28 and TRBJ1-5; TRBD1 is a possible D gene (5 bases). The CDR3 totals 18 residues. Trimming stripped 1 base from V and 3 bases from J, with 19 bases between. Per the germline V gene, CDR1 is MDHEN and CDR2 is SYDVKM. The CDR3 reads CASSLFFGGRRDNQPQHF. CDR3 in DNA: TGTGCCAGCAGTTTATTCTTTGGGGGAAGGCGGGACAATCAGCCCCAGCATTTT.